Listed here are 22 T cell receptor beta chains from one sample, sequenced in a study of shared clonotypes between healthy human individuals. The assay was immunoSEQ multiplex PCR, and TCRdb's table has in-frame clones only and misses some. This sample carries about 1,900,000 clones, just under 95% of them seen once, and the ten largest clones take 1.2%. Positively selected for CCR7, the CD45RO-negative cells used as naive CD8 cells excluded terminally differentiated effector memory CD45RA+ cells. The sequenced sample consisted of naive CD8+ T cells sorted from blood. These receptors were taken from a man between 18 and 35 years old in good health.

J is TRBJ1-1 and V is TRBV5-4; D is unresolved. Trimming took off 1 base at V and 4 bases at J, with 23 bases between the two ends. The CDR3 has 18 residues. Germline V CDR1 and CDR2: SGHNT, YYREEE (reference sequence). The CDR3 DNA follows: TGTGCCAGCAGCTTGTGGACGTTATTGACATCGAAGGCCACTGAAGCTTTCTTT. Translating gives CASSLWTLLTSKATEAFF.

The genes are TRBV27 and TRBJ2-1; D is undetermined. V was clipped by 5 bases and J by 6 bases, with 14 bases between them. Germline V lookup: CDR1 MNHEY, CDR2 SMNVEV (reference sequence). CDR3 length: 14 residues. Here the CDR3 reads CASSPRAPFNEQFF. In DNA, the CDR3 is TGTGCCAGCAGTCCCCGGGCTCCCTTCAATGAGCAGTTCTTC.

V gene TRBV10-2 combines with J gene TRBJ1-5, with a possible D match to TRBD1 (5 bases). There are 14 residues in the CDR3. The germline V gene has CDR1 WSHSY and CDR2 SAAADI. V was cut by 11 bases and J by 2 bases, with 16 bases left in between. Here the CDR3 DNA reads TGCGCCCCCCCAGACAGTTCGTGCAATCAGCCCCAGCATTTT. It is translated as CAPPDSSCNQPQHF.

CDR3 DNA sequence: TGTGCCAGCAGCTCTGGACTAGAGGGCTACGAGCAGTACTTC. Protein sequence: CASSSGLEGYEQYF. The chain joins TRBV5-6 to TRBJ2-7; 7 bases are shared with TRBD2. The trim removed 3 bases at V and 3 bases at J, leaving 6 bases unmatched. This CDR3 has 14 residues. Germline V gene data show CDR1 as SGHDT and CDR2 as YYEEEE.

This chain links TRBV9 with TRBJ2-7; D is ambiguous. V was cut by 0 bases and J by 2 bases, with 9 bases left in between. This CDR3 is built from 14 residues. Germline V CDR1 and CDR2: SGDLS, YYNGEE. As DNA, the CDR3 is TGTGCCAGCAGCGTAGACTCGGAACCCTACGAGCAGTACTTC. This gives the protein CASSVDSEPYEQYF.

The CDR3 bases are TGTGCCAGCAGTTTTGGGTTCCGGACTGAAGCTTTCTTT. Translation gives CASSFGFRTEAFF. The chain uses TRBV28 and TRBJ1-1; D remains unclear. The CDR3 extends over 13 amino acids. Germline assignment: CDR1 MDHEN and CDR2 SYDVKM. Trimming took 3 bases from V and 5 from J, leaving 10 bases between them.

The chain couples TRBV6-5 to TRBJ1-2; D is unresolved. Trimming cost V 0 bases and J 2 bases, with 13 bases left between them. CDR1 and CDR2 from the germline V gene are MNHEY and SVGAGI. This CDR3 is built from 16 residues. The CDR3: CASSYSESWQNYGYTF. The CDR3 region has the DNA TGTGCCAGCAGTTACTCAGAGTCCTGGCAGAACTATGGCTACACCTTC.

The genes are TRBV5-1 and TRBJ2-2, with TRBD1 identical over 8 bases. Germline V CDR1 and CDR2: SGHRS, YFSETQ. The CDR3 extends over 16 amino acids. Unmatched junction bases numbered 8, after V lost 0 bases and J lost 7 bases. The CDR3 sequence is CASSLVPTGEVGELFF. The CDR3 nucleotides read TGCGCCAGCAGCTTGGTGCCGACAGGGGAAGTCGGGGAGCTGTTTTTT.

The chain combines TRBV7-9 with TRBJ2-5; tentatively, D is TRBD1 (6 bases). Trimming took off 1 base at V and 1 base at J, with 10 bases between the two ends. The CDR3 is made up of 15 amino acids. Germline CDR1 is SEHNR and CDR2 is FQNEAQ (reference sequence). CDR3 nucleotides: TGTGCCAGCAGCTTAGGGGACATGATCCAAGAGACCCAGTACTTC. This gives the protein CASSLGDMIQETQYF.

The rearrangement links TRBV10-1 to TRBJ2-5; D might be TRBD2 (6 bases). Trimming removed 8 bases from V and 0 bases from J, with 10 bases in between. The CDR3 consists of 13 residues. Germline assignment: CDR1 WNHNN and CDR2 SYGVQD (reference sequence). The DNA for the CDR3 is TGCGCCAGCGCGGCGGGGAACCAAGAGACCCAGTACTTC. Protein product: CASAAGNQETQYF.

The CDR3 loop is CASSQGGGQYF. In nucleotides, the CDR3 is TGTGCCAGCAGCCAGGGAGGGGGGCAGTATTTT. J is TRBJ2-3 and V is TRBV4-2; perhaps TRBD2 as D (7 bases). The CDR3 loop spans 11 amino acids. V lost 3 bases and J lost 11, with 9 bases in between. The V gene's germline CDR1 is LGHNA and CDR2 YNFKEQ.

This chain links TRBV19 with TRBJ1-1; D may be TRBD1 (5 bases). CDR1 LNHDA and CDR2 SQIVND come from the germline V gene (reference sequence). This CDR3 has 16 residues. Trimming took off 4 bases at V and 4 bases at J, with 19 bases between the two ends. Here the CDR3 reads CASSTSWGTLFTEAFF. The CDR3 DNA sequence: TGTGCCAGTAGTACTTCTTGGGGCACCCTCTTCACTGAAGCTTTCTTT.

The J gene is TRBJ1-1, the V gene TRBV4-2, with D uncertain. Germline-derived CDR1 and CDR2 are LGHNA and YNFKEQ. The V end lost 2 bases, the J end lost 0 bases, and 13 bases lay between the germline ends. The CDR3 totals 16 residues. CDR3: CASSQLGRELNTEAFF. The DNA for the CDR3 is TGTGCCAGCAGCCAATTGGGGAGGGAGCTGAACACTGAAGCTTTCTTT.

V is TRBV19 and J is TRBJ1-1, with D tentatively TRBD1 (6 bases). V dropped 3 bases and J dropped 1 base, with 12 bases sitting between them. The germline V gene has CDR1 LNHDA and CDR2 SQIVND (reference sequence). This CDR3 is 15 amino acids long. The CDR3 nucleotides read TGTGCCAGTAGTATCTGGACAGCGCAGAACACTGAAGCTTTCTTT. Its protein product is CASSIWTAQNTEAFF.

The CDR3 DNA follows: TGTGCCAGCAGCCCCGTGAGCTCCTATAATTCACCCCTCCACTTT. Its translation is CASSPVSSYNSPLHF. This chain joins TRBV7-8 and TRBJ1-6; D is unresolved. This CDR3 comprises 15 residues. V lost 5 bases and J 0 bases, leaving 8 bases between the germline ends. CDR1 and CDR2 (germline): SGHVS, FQNEAQ. Together with reference TRBV7-8 and TRBJ1-6, the CDR3 gives the full variable domain: GAGVSQSPRYKVAKRGQDVALRCDPISGHVSLFWYQQALGQGPEFLTYFQNEAQLDKSGLPSDRFFAERPEGSVSTLKIQRTQQEDSAVYLCASSPVSSYNSPLHFGNGTRLTVT.

The J gene is TRBJ1-2, the V gene TRBV13; 10 nucleotides agree with TRBD1. Germline V CDR1 and CDR2: PRHDT, FYEKMQ (reference sequence). V was clipped by 4 bases and J by 5 bases; unmatched bases: 7. The CDR3 has 15 amino acids. The CDR3 reads CASSSRQGAPYGYTF. CDR3 coding DNA: TGTGCCAGCAGCTCTCGACAGGGGGCGCCTTATGGCTACACCTTC.

For this clone: Within the sample, other DNA sequences also encode this same CDR3. In DNA form, the CDR3 reads TGTGCCAGCAGTGAAGCGCGGGGGGGGCTTTCCTACGAGCAGTACTTC. This translates into CASSEARGGLSYEQYF. This chain links TRBV6-1 with TRBJ2-7; 9 nucleotides line up with TRBD2. The CDR3 has 16 residues. The V gene's germline CDR1 is MNHNS and CDR2 SASEGT. V shed 0 bases and J 1 base; nucleotides not matched to a gene: 4.

This clone was seen once. The rearrangement joins TRBV6-4 to TRBJ1-2, with 7 bases identical to TRBD1. CDR3 length: 15 amino acids. Germline CDR1 is MRHNA and CDR2 is SNTAGT. Trimming cost V 4 bases and J 0 bases; bases outside gene matches: 5. The DNA for the CDR3 is TGTGCCAGCAGTGCAAGACAGGGAGCTAACTATGGCTACACCTTC. As protein: CASSARQGANYGYTF.

The chain couples TRBV7-9 to TRBJ2-1; TRBD2 might be the D (5 bases). V dropped 0 bases and J dropped 1 base, with 13 bases sitting between them. This CDR3 has 17 amino acids. Per the germline V gene, CDR1 is SEHNR and CDR2 is FQNEAQ (reference sequence). The CDR3 loop is CASSLAQDSNSYNEQFF. The CDR3, as DNA: TGTGCCAGCAGCTTAGCGCAGGACTCCAATTCCTACAATGAGCAGTTCTTC.

This rearrangement joins TRBV19 to TRBJ2-2, with D unresolved. Germline assignment: CDR1 LNHDA and CDR2 SQIVND (reference sequence). Trimming left V 1 base short and J 10 bases short, with 7 bases between. The length of the CDR3 is 12 residues. The chain's CDR3 is CASSIGQQELFF. The DNA of the CDR3 is TGTGCCAGTAGTATAGGGCAGCAGGAGCTGTTTTTT.

Of note for this clone: Other DNA sequences within the sample encode an identical CDR3. The rearrangement links TRBV5-4 to TRBJ2-7; no definite D call. CDR3 length equals 13 residues. Trimming shortened V by 1 base and J by 2 bases, and 7 bases separated the two germline ends. Germline CDR1 reads SGHNT; CDR2 reads YYREEE (reference sequence). The CDR3 loop is CASSLRPTYEQYF. CDR3 DNA: TGTGCCAGCAGCTTGAGGCCCACCTACGAGCAGTACTTC.

This chain joins TRBV4-1 and TRBJ2-5; D might be TRBD2 (7 bases). Trimming left V 0 bases short and J 4 bases short, with 12 bases between. Germline V gives CDR1 MGHRA, CDR2 YSYEKL. CDR3 length equals 15 residues. The CDR3, as DNA: TGCGCCAGCAGCCAAGAGCGGGGGCCAGTAGAGACCCAGTACTTC. It translates to CASSQERGPVETQYF.